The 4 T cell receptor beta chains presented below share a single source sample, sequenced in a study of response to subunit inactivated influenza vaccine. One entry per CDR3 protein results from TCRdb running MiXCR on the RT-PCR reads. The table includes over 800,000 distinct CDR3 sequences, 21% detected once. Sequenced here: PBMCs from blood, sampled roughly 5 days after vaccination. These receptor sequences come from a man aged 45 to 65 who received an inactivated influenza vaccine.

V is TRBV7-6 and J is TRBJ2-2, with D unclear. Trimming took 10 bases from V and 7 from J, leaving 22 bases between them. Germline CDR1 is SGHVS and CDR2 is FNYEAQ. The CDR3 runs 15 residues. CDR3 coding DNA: TGTGCCACCCTTCTGCCAGGCAGCCTTCGCGGGGAGCTGTTTTTT. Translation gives CATLLPGSLRGELFF. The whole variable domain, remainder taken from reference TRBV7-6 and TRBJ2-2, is GAGVSQSPRYKVTKRGQDVALRCDPISGHVSLYWYRQALGQGPEFLTYFNYEAQQDKSGLPNDRFSAERPEGSISTLTIQRTEQRDSAMYRCATLLPGSLRGELFFGEGSRLTVL.

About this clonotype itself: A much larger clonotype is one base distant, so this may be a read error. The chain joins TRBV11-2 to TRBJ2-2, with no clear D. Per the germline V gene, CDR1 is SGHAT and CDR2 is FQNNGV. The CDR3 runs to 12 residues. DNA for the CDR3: TGTCCCAGCAGCTCATGGCCCGGGGAGCTGTTTTTT. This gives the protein CPSSSWPGELFF.

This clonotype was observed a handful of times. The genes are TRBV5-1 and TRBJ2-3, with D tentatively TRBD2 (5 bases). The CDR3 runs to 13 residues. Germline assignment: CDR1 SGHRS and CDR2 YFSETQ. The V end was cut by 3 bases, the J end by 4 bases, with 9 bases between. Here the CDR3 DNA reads TGCGCCAGCAGCTCCGGGAATTCAGATACGCAGTATTTT. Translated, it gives CASSSGNSDTQYF.

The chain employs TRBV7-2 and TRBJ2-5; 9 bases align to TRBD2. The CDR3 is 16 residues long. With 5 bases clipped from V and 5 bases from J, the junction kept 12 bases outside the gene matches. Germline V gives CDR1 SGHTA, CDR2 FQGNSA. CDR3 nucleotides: TGTGCCAGCAGCCTCGGGGTAGCGGGAGTTGAGGAGACCCAGTACTTC. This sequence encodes CASSLGVAGVEETQYF.